The T cell receptor beta chain under discussion was sequenced for a study of cytomegalovirus exposure and HLA in healthy donors. The CDR3 length is 15 residues. V dropped 7 bases and J dropped 1 base, with 14 bases sitting between them. Germline loops: CDR1 MNHEY, CDR2 SVGAGI. Primers: 60 Vbeta forward and 13 Jbeta reverse. Libraries were prepared by immunoSEQ multiplex PCR; TCRdb keeps only in-frame clonotypes and omits some of them. The profile shows over 200,000 clones, roughly 82% of them singletons. As regards this clone: Its antigen is unknown.

Broader study findings: Presence/absence analyses assumed roughly uniform sequencing depth across donors, which may not hold. A previous analysis found most TCR beta V segments productive roughly 90% or roughly 30% of the time. Later on, analysis showed that most CMV-associated TCR beta chains appeared to be HLA-restricted.

This TCR came from a man aged 35 to 55 in good health and CMV-seropositive. The sequenced material came from PBMCs. The chain recombines TRBV6-5 with TRBJ1-5, with D possibly being TRBD1 (6 bases). CDR3 region: CASTWTEVSNQPQHF. The CDR3 region has the DNA TGTGCCAGCACTTGGACAGAGGTAAGCAATCAGCCCCAGCATTTT.